The T cell receptor (beta chain) described here comes from a study of blood T cell repertoires in COVID-19 (dated by TCRdb to 2019 to 2021). Regarding the study in general: ImmuneRACE Cohort 3 recovered participants were defined by two consecutive negative NP/OP PCR tests, healthcare professional clearance, or symptom resolution. Collaborator samples came from the United States, Italy and Spain and covered acute and convalescent phases of COVID-19. The material from the prospective study consisted of cDNA or gDNA derived from T cells, B-cell-depleted T cells, or PBMCs. Subjects who had been exposed to COVID-19, were actively infected with it, or had recovered from it provided the deeply sampled blood TCRbeta repertoires that made up the dataset. A freely available public database, intended as a resource for researchers studying the immune response to SARS-CoV-2, is where the repertoires were released. The samples were drawn from two sources: the first 160 participants of the ongoing ImmuneRACE study, and fewer than 1,500 subjects contributed by 6 global collaborators. Sample metadata almost always included a de-identified subject ID, COVID-19 status, age in years and sex. Where HLA class I and class II types were available, the types were taken from metadata supplied by the sample provider, not from assay-based typing.

General conclusions and limits of the study: Clinical and demographic metadata were provided uncurated, with the amount varying by source and participant.

As to this clone: It has no known antigen specificity. No much larger clonotype is one base removed from it; base qualities were not supplied.

A distance of 9 bases separates the germline ends of V and J, which lose 7 bases and 0 bases respectively. The CDR3 starts with the cysteine, ends with the phenylalanine, and has 12 residues. Here the CDR3 DNA is all that survives: 36 bases in frame from base 1. The germline V gene specifies SQVTM as CDR1 and ANQGSEA as CDR2. TCRbeta CDR3 regions were amplified from genomic DNA using the immunoSEQ Assay, a bias-controlled multiplex PCR. Per the authors' processing: Within the assay, amplification of reference gene primers was used to estimate how many nucleated cells each sample contained. To quantify the absolute abundance of each unique TCRbeta CDR3 rearrangement, sequence reads were collapsed and filtered. For each sample, productive Simpson clonality was calculated as the square root of Simpson's diversity index over productive rearrangements. TCRdb's version of the immuneACCESS table is confined to in-frame rearrangements and falls short of the full clone set. An unresolved V gene accounts for under half of the shortfall where checked; the remainder is of unknown origin. V and J calls and clone size follow that table, whereas D and trimming were derived from the DNA. The sample has a few hundred thousand clones on record, 80% to 90% of them singletons. The ten biggest clones cover roughly 2% of the sample.

In the prospective study, participants were about 18 to 100 years old, resided in about 25 geographic areas of the United States, and were enrolled through a virtual design. Cohort assignment in the prospective study relied on participant-reported clinical history from a screening survey and a study questionnaire. In the prospective study, mobile phlebotomists collected whole blood, serum and a nasopharyngeal or oropharyngeal swab from each participant. Over a roughly 2-month period, participants in the prospective study had the option of providing additional blood draws and questionnaires. Prospective study blood samples were shipped either frozen or at room temperature before DNA extraction.

The clonotype was recovered from a man aged 40-49 years in a cohort exposed to, infected with or recovered from COVID-19 (not recorded which). The specimen was PBMCs or T cells enriched from blood (not recorded which). The chain is encoded by TRBV29-1 joined to TRBJ1-1; a tentative D call is TRBD1 (5 bases match). The CDR3 region reads CSGWDLNTEAFF. The nucleotides read TGCAGCGGTTGGGACTTGAACACTGAAGCTTTCTTT.